These 26 T cell receptor beta chains came from one sample sequenced in a study of blood T cell repertoires in COVID-19. Data came from immunoSEQ multiplex PCR; TCRdb stores just in-frame clones and leaves some out. The table records roughly 150,000 clones, more than 80% of them present only once. Sequenced input: peripheral blood. The receptors shown here come from an elderly woman with acute or convalescent COVID-19.

V gene TRBV12-5 combines with J gene TRBJ2-5; 13 positions agree with TRBD2. CDR3 size: 16 residues. J lost 4 bases, V lost 7 bases, and 9 bases had no gene match. CDR1 and CDR2 from the germline V gene are LGHNT and FRNRAP. CDR3 DNA: TGTGCTAGTGTCCCCGGACTAGCGGGGGTCGGAGAGACCCAGTACTTC. Residues: CASVPGLAGVGETQYF.

The J gene is TRBJ2-7, the V gene TRBV28; perhaps TRBD2 as D (6 bases). Between the trimmed V and J ends, which lost 3 bases and 6 bases, there was a span of 21 bases. CDR3 length: 16 residues. Germline V gene data show CDR1 as MDHEN and CDR2 as SYDVKM. The DNA for the CDR3 is TGTGCCAGCAGTTTGGGCGGGGCGCATACCCCATTCGAGCAGTACTTC. Amino acid sequence: CASSLGGAHTPFEQYF.

This chain uses TRBV20-1 with TRBJ1-2, with D possibly matching TRBD1 (6 bases). The length of the CDR3 is 15 residues. The germline gives CDR1 DFQATT, CDR2 SNEGSKA (reference sequence). The ends were cut back, 3 bases at V and 4 bases at J, with 18 bases in the middle. The CDR3 spells CSASATGYGRYGYTF. CDR3 in DNA: TGCAGTGCTAGTGCGACAGGTTACGGGCGCTATGGCTACACCTTC.

J is TRBJ1-3 and V is TRBV5-6, with 8 nucleotides matching TRBD1. Germline assignment: CDR1 SGHDT and CDR2 YYEEEE. The CDR3 has 15 amino acids. V dropped 4 bases and J dropped 0; count of bases not matched to a gene: 3. CDR3 bases: TGTGCCAGCAGCGATACAGGGGGCTCTGGAAACACCATATATTTT. As protein: CASSDTGGSGNTIYF.

The J gene is TRBJ2-2, the V gene TRBV18; D not certain. Germline assignment: CDR1 KGHSH and CDR2 LQKENI. V was clipped by 2 bases and J by 0 bases, with 10 bases between them. The CDR3 length is 16 residues. The CDR3 bases are TGTGCCAGCTCACCAACAATCTTTTCGAACACCGGGGAGCTGTTTTTT. This sequence encodes CASSPTIFSNTGELFF.

The V gene is TRBV14, the J gene TRBJ1-2, with TRBD1 matching 8 bases. Trimming removed 5 bases from V and 7 bases from J; junction bases left unmatched: 6. The germline V gene has CDR1 SGHDN and CDR2 FVKESK. The CDR3 has 13 residues. The CDR3 reads CASSFTGGSGYTF. CDR3 nucleotide sequence: TGTGCCAGCAGCTTCACAGGGGGAAGTGGCTACACCTTC.

The chain carries TRBV7-2 and TRBJ1-2, with a weak D call TRBD1 (6 bases). Germline CDR1 and CDR2: SGHTA and FQGNSA. Trimming cost V 3 bases and J 4 bases, with 9 bases left between them. CDR3 length equals 13 residues. CDR3 residues: CASSFGGGYGYTF. In nucleotides, the CDR3 is TGTGCCAGCAGCTTTGGGGGCGGCTATGGCTACACCTTC.

The chain links TRBV5-1 to TRBJ1-6; D is possibly TRBD1 (5 bases). Germline CDR1 is SGHRS and CDR2 is YFSETQ. Trimming removed 4 bases at V and 9 bases at J, with 14 bases between. This CDR3 spans 14 amino acids. The CDR3 nucleotides read TGCGCCAGCAGCCCGGAGCGGGGGATTTCACCCCTCCACTTT. This sequence encodes CASSPERGISPLHF.

This sequence joins TRBV11-3 and TRBJ2-2; 11 nucleotides match TRBD2. The CDR3 loop spans 17 amino acids. V lost 0 bases, J lost 1 base, and 1 base stayed unmatched. Germline CDR1 is SGHNT and CDR2 is YENEEA. The CDR3 sequence is CASSLDTSGGNTGELFF. The CDR3 region has the DNA TGTGCCAGCAGCTTAGATACTAGCGGGGGGAACACCGGGGAGCTGTTTTTT.

The V gene is TRBV6-1, the J gene TRBJ1-2; 8 bases fit TRBD1. Germline V gene lookup returns CDR1 MNHNS and CDR2 SASEGT. J gave up 6 bases and V 1 base, and 4 bases lay outside the gene matches. CDR3 length equals 14 residues. The CDR3 DNA follows: TGTGCCAGCAGTGAAGGACAGGGGCGGGATGGCTACACCTTC. Translated, it gives CASSEGQGRDGYTF.

The chain couples TRBV4-1 to TRBJ1-6; 8 bases fit TRBD1. The CDR3 is made up of 15 amino acids. CDR1 is MGHRA, CDR2 YSYEKL, per germline. Losses at the gene ends were 1 base for V and 5 bases for J; bases not matched to a gene: 1. The CDR3 loop reads CASSQGTGNNSPLHF. In DNA form, the CDR3 reads TGCGCCAGCAGCCAAGGGACAGGGAATAATTCACCCCTCCACTTT.

The rearrangement links TRBV24-1 to TRBJ2-1; D is possibly TRBD2 (6 bases). The CDR3 covers 12 residues. Germline V gene data show CDR1 as KGHDR and CDR2 as SFDVKD. The V and J ends lost 3 bases and 10 bases respectively, with 9 bases between them. The CDR3 sequence: CATSDRLGEQFF. In nucleotides, the CDR3 is TGTGCCACCAGTGATAGACTAGGAGAGCAGTTCTTC.

The V and J genes are TRBV7-2 and TRBJ1-1, with D tentatively TRBD1 (6 bases). This CDR3 has 16 residues. Per germline, CDR1 SGHTA and CDR2 FQGNSA. Deletions cut 3 bases from V and 0 bases from J, with 14 bases between. The CDR3 protein is CASSFRGSVVNTEAFF. CDR3 sequence (DNA): TGTGCCAGCAGCTTCAGGGGATCAGTCGTGAACACTGAAGCTTTCTTT.

For the CDR3, the DNA is TGTGCCAGCAGCTTAGCGCTCGGACTAGCGGGGACGAACAATGAGCAGTTCTTC. Amino acids: CASSLALGLAGTNNEQFF. The chain joins TRBV7-2 to TRBJ2-1, with 12 nucleotides matching TRBD2. The germline V gene has CDR1 SGHTA and CDR2 FQGNSA. V was clipped by 0 bases and J by 5 bases; unmatched bases: 8. The CDR3 is 18 amino acids.

V gene TRBV24-1 combines with J gene TRBJ1-2; 10 nucleotides agree with TRBD1. The germline CDR1 and CDR2 sequences are KGHDR and SFDVKD. J was trimmed by 5 bases and V by 5 bases; bases with no gene match: 19. The CDR3 has 19 amino acids. This CDR3 reads CATSATRDRGKTSHYGYTF. The CDR3 nucleotides read TGTGCCACCAGTGCCACCCGGGACAGGGGTAAAACATCCCATTATGGCTACACCTTC.

This clone showed up just a few times. The gene calls are TRBV6-2 or TRBV6-3 and TRBJ1-1; the D gene is possibly TRBD1 (5 bases). This CDR3 is built from 12 residues. Deletions cut 5 bases from V and 9 bases from J, with 13 bases between. Germline CDR1 and CDR2: MNHEY and SVGEGT. CDR3 residues: CASSIMGQKAFF. The CDR3 bases are TGTGCCAGCAGTATCATGGGGCAGAAAGCTTTCTTT.

J is TRBJ2-5 and V is TRBV4-3; 7 bases line up with TRBD2. Trimming removed 0 bases from V and 4 bases from J; junction bases left unmatched: 2. CDR1 LGHNA and CDR2 YSLEER come from the germline V gene. The CDR3 has 14 amino acids. CDR3 DNA sequence: TGCGCCAGCAGCCAAGAAGAGCGGGGAGAGACCCAGTACTTC. This translates into CASSQEERGETQYF.

V is TRBV19 and J is TRBJ2-3; 8 nucleotides agree with TRBD1. The germline V gene encodes CDR1 LNHDA and CDR2 SQIVND (reference sequence). Unmatched junction bases numbered 13, after V lost 4 bases and J lost 1 base. There are 18 residues in the CDR3. The DNA for the CDR3 is TGTGCCAGTAGTAAAGTGGGTAAGGCGACAGGGGGCACAGATACGCAGTATTTT. It translates to CASSKVGKATGGTDTQYF. Full variable domain (missing parts from reference TRBV19 and TRBJ2-3): DGGITQSPKYLFRKEGQNVTLSCEQNLNHDAMYWYRQDPGQGLRLIYYSQIVNDFQKGDIAEGYSVSREKKESFPLTVTSAQKNPTAFYLCASSKVGKATGGTDTQYFGPGTRLTVL.

The V and J genes are TRBV5-4 and TRBJ1-1, with 10 bases matching TRBD1. The CDR3 has 14 residues. Germline V lookup: CDR1 SGHNT, CDR2 YYREEE (reference sequence). The V gene end was trimmed by 2 bases and the J gene end by 6 bases; junction bases not matched to a gene: 4. Written as DNA, the CDR3 is TGTGCCAGCAGCTTTGGGGACAGGGGATCTGAAGCTTTCTTT. Translating gives CASSFGDRGSEAFF.

V usage is TRBV19 and J usage is TRBJ1-5; the D is unclear. CDR3 length equals 13 residues. Looked up from germline, CDR1 is LNHDA and CDR2 is SQIVND (reference sequence). Trimming left V 2 bases short and J 7 bases short, with 9 bases between. The CDR3 coding sequence is TGTGCCAGTAGTATAAGAGTCACCCAGCCCCAGCATTTT. Translating gives CASSIRVTQPQHF. The variable domain in full, with the rest retrieved from reference TRBV19 and TRBJ1-5, is DGGITQSPKYLFRKEGQNVTLSCEQNLNHDAMYWYRQDPGQGLRLIYYSQIVNDFQKGDIAEGYSVSREKKESFPLTVTSAQKNPTAFYLCASSIRVTQPQHFGDGTRLSIL.

The chain combines TRBV19 with TRBJ2-1; perhaps TRBD2 as D (6 bases). CDR3 length: 15 amino acids. V shed 7 bases and J shed 4 bases, with 17 bases lying between them. CDR1 LNHDA and CDR2 SQIVND come from the germline V gene (reference sequence). The CDR3 region is CASTRSGTLYNEQFF. The CDR3, as DNA: TGTGCCAGTACTAGATCCGGGACTCTTTACAATGAGCAGTTCTTC.

The chain uses TRBV13 and TRBJ1-2, with D unresolved. V lost 4 bases, J lost 5 bases, and 11 bases lay in between. This CDR3 contains 13 residues. Germline V CDR1 and CDR2: PRHDT, FYEKMQ (reference sequence). The CDR3 DNA reads TGTGCCAGCAGCTCCTCCCAGTCTTATGGCTACACCTTC. It encodes CASSSSQSYGYTF.

The V and J genes are TRBV5-8 and TRBJ2-2; D is possibly TRBD1 (5 bases). CDR1 and CDR2 from the germline V gene are SGHTS and YDEGEE. V was pared by 4 bases and J by 1 base, with 8 bases between. The CDR3 is made up of 14 amino acids. The chain's CDR3 is CASSRQGNTGELFF. The CDR3 nucleotides read TGTGCCAGCAGCCGGCAGGGGAACACCGGGGAGCTGTTTTTT.

The table lists this clone with a few counts. This chain joins TRBV2 and TRBJ1-5; no firm D call. This CDR3 contains 15 residues. From germline, CDR1 is SNHLY and CDR2 FYNNEI. The V gene lost 6 bases and the J gene lost 3 bases, with 15 bases spanning the gap. The CDR3 DNA reads TGTGCCAGCAGGAGGACTGACAAACACAATCAGCCCCAGCATTTT. It codes for CASRRTDKHNQPQHF. Supplemented by reference TRBV2 and TRBJ1-5, the full variable domain reads EPEVTQTPSHQVTQMGQEVILRCVPISNHLYFYWYRQILGQKVEFLVSFYNNEISEKSEIFDDQFSVERPDGSNFTLKIRSTKLEDSAMYFCASRRTDKHNQPQHFGDGTRLSIL.

J is TRBJ2-1 and V is TRBV5-6, with 11 bases lining up with TRBD1. The trim removed 7 bases at V and 9 bases at J, leaving 12 bases unmatched. The germline V gene encodes CDR1 SGHDT and CDR2 YYEEEE. This CDR3 contains 15 residues. The CDR3, as DNA: TGTGCCAGCTTACGCCGGGACAGGGGGAGAAGTGAGCAGTTCTTC. This encodes CASLRRDRGRSEQFF.

This clone was counted once. This rearrangement joins TRBV6-5 to TRBJ1-2; tentative D call: TRBD1 (5 bases). The CDR3 is made up of 15 amino acids. The V end lost 0 bases, the J end lost 0 bases, and 8 bases lay between the germline ends. Germline CDR1 MNHEY, CDR2 SVGAGI. The CDR3, as DNA: TGTGCCAGCAGTTACTCAGGACAACCTAACTATGGCTACACCTTC. Translation: CASSYSGQPNYGYTF.